Following are 20 T cell receptor beta chains from one sample sequenced in a study of blood T cell repertoires in COVID-19. The method was immunoSEQ multiplex PCR; TCRdb's version includes in-frame clones alone and lacks a portion of them. The table includes around 110,000 clones, roughly 83% detected once. The sample comprised peripheral blood. These receptors were taken from a woman between 65 and 79 years old with acute or convalescent COVID-19.

The chain couples TRBV2 to TRBJ1-2, with 9 bases that match TRBD1. CDR3 length equals 14 residues. Per the germline V gene, CDR1 is SNHLY and CDR2 is FYNNEI. V shed 5 bases and J 8 bases; nucleotides not matched to a gene: 9. In nucleotides, the CDR3 is TGTGCCAGCAGTTCTTTTGGGACAGGGAAGGGCTACACCTTC. Translated, it gives CASSSFGTGKGYTF.

In this sample, this clone turned up once. The chain carries TRBV11-2 and TRBJ2-3; the match to TRBD1 covers 9 bases. Unmatched junction bases numbered 5, after V lost 4 bases and J lost 3 bases. The CDR3 sequence is 15 residues long. CDR1 SGHAT and CDR2 FQNNGV come from the germline V gene. The CDR3 protein is CASSYDRGSTDTQYF. CDR3 DNA sequence: TGTGCCAGCAGCTACGACAGGGGGTCGACAGATACGCAGTATTTT. Filled out from reference TRBV11-2 and TRBJ2-3, the complete variable domain reads EAGVAQSPRYKIIEKRQSVAFWCNPISGHATLYWYQQILGQGPKLLIQFQNNGVVDDSQLPKDRFSAERLKGVDSTLKIQPAKLEDSAVYLCASSYDRGSTDTQYFGPGTRLTVL.

This rearrangement joins TRBV7-3 to TRBJ2-1; D is perhaps TRBD2 (5 bases). V was trimmed by 3 bases and J by 6 bases, leaving 12 bases between them. CDR3 length: 14 residues. The germline gives CDR1 SGHTA, CDR2 FQGTGA. CDR3 region: CASSFASSSNEQFF. The CDR3 nucleotides are TGTGCCAGCAGCTTCGCTAGCTCGTCCAATGAGCAGTTCTTC.

The CDR3 DNA sequence: TGTGCCAGCAGTTCCTGGACAGGGGACGAGCAGTACTTC. This sequence encodes CASSSWTGDEQYF. V gene TRBV6-1 combines with J gene TRBJ2-7; TRBD1 matches at 9 bases. The CDR3 runs to 13 residues. Trimming at V came to 5 bases and at J to 5 bases, leaving 4 bases not matched to a gene. Germline CDR1 MNHNS, CDR2 SASEGT.

The chain has TRBV18 and TRBJ1-1; no clear D gene. The CDR3 covers 13 residues. V lost 4 bases and J lost 5, with 11 bases in between. Germline V CDR1 and CDR2: KGHSH, LQKENI. Here the CDR3 DNA reads TGTGCCAGCTCACTTACAGCGGAGACTGAAGCTTTCTTT. It encodes CASSLTAETEAFF. Based on the CDR3 plus reference TRBV18 and TRBJ1-1, the full variable domain is NAGVMQNPRHLVRRRGQEARLRCSPMKGHSHVYWYRQLPEEGLKFMVYLQKENIIDESGMPKERFSAEFPKEGPSILRIQQVVRGDSAAYFCASSLTAETEAFFGQGTRLTVV.

CDR3 bases: TGCGCCAGCAGCCAAGGGGCCGCGGGGGGCCTATTGGATACGCAGTATTTT. Residues: CASSQGAAGGLLDTQYF. The chain is built from TRBV4-1 and TRBJ2-3, with TRBD2 identical over 8 bases. The V gene's germline CDR1 is MGHRA and CDR2 YSYEKL. The ends lost 1 base at V and 6 bases at J; junction bases unmatched: 12. CDR3 length equals 17 residues.

The chain has TRBV7-6 and TRBJ1-5; D is uncertain. V lost 5 bases, J lost 2 bases, and 10 bases lay in between. The CDR3 covers 14 residues. Germline CDR1 SGHVS, CDR2 FNYEAQ. CDR3 sequence (DNA): TGTGCCAGCAGCCCGGAGGTGGGCAATCAGCCCCAGCATTTT. Protein product: CASSPEVGNQPQHF.

This chain uses TRBV6-6 with TRBJ2-5; 13 nucleotides line up with TRBD2. CDR1 is MNHNY and CDR2 is SVGAGI in the germline V gene (reference sequence). V was pared by 2 bases and J by 0 bases, with 0 bases of the junction left unmatched. The CDR3 loop spans 16 amino acids. The DNA of the CDR3 is TGTGCCAGCAGTTACGGGACTAGCGGGGACCAAGAGACCCAGTACTTC. Residues: CASSYGTSGDQETQYF.

V is TRBV5-1 and J is TRBJ2-7; no definite D call. Trimming stripped 1 base from V and 0 bases from J, with 8 bases between. This CDR3 comprises 14 residues. Per germline, CDR1 SGHRS and CDR2 YFSETQ. Here the CDR3 DNA reads TGCGCCAGCAGCTTGACGGTTTACTCCTACGAGCAGTACTTC. Protein: CASSLTVYSYEQYF.

The DNA for the CDR3 is TGCGCCAGCAGCTTGCTTTATAATTCACCCCTCCACTTT. This encodes CASSLLYNSPLHF. V and J are TRBV5-1 and TRBJ1-6; D unresolved. The CDR3 is 13 amino acids. V lost 1 base and J lost 4, with 3 bases in between. The germline V gene has CDR1 SGHRS and CDR2 YFSETQ.

The chain carries TRBV7-8 and TRBJ2-2, with unresolved D. There are 15 residues in the CDR3. Trimming took 7 bases from V and 0 from J, leaving 12 bases between them. Germline V gene sequence: CDR1 SGHVS, CDR2 FQNEAQ. The DNA for the CDR3 is TGTGCCAGCACCCCGGTCTCCACGAACACCGGGGAGCTGTTTTTT. It specifies CASTPVSTNTGELFF.

This chain joins TRBV5-5 and TRBJ2-7; TRBD2 aligns across 8 bases. CDR1 SGHKS and CDR2 YYEKEE come from the germline V gene (reference sequence). The ends lost 4 bases at V and 4 bases at J; junction bases unmatched: 10. The CDR3 extends over 15 amino acids. CDR3 in amino acids: CASSLERERFYEQYF. CDR3 nucleotides: TGTGCCAGCAGCCTTGAGCGGGAGCGGTTTTACGAGCAGTACTTC.

The chain joins TRBV20-1 to TRBJ1-5, with D uncertain. CDR1 is DFQATT and CDR2 is SNEGSKA in the germline V gene (reference sequence). Trimming shortened V by 3 bases and J by 4 bases, and 10 bases separated the two germline ends. The CDR3 is 13 amino acids. CDR3 in amino acids: CSASSGPNQPQHF. CDR3 nucleotide sequence: TGCAGTGCTAGTTCAGGTCCGAATCAGCCCCAGCATTTT.

The rearrangement joins TRBV19 to TRBJ1-2, with 10 bases that match TRBD1. The germline CDR1 and CDR2 sequences are LNHDA and SQIVND (reference sequence). The V segment lost 5 bases and the J segment 6 bases; nucleotides outside the gene matches: 3. This CDR3 is 13 amino acids long. In DNA, the CDR3 is TGTGCCAGTAGTGGGGACAGGGGAAATGGCTACACCTTC. Residues: CASSGDRGNGYTF.

The J gene is TRBJ2-1, the V gene TRBV28; no reliable D call. The CDR3 covers 12 residues. V was pared by 3 bases and J by 5 bases, with 5 bases between. Germline V gives CDR1 MDHEN, CDR2 SYDVKM. In nucleotides, the CDR3 is TGTGCCAGCAGTTTGACAAACAATGAGCAGTTCTTC. It specifies CASSLTNNEQFF.

The J gene is TRBJ2-2, the V gene TRBV7-6; a weak D match, TRBD1 (6 bases). The CDR3 sequence is 16 residues long. Looked up from germline, CDR1 is SGHVS and CDR2 is FNYEAQ. V was clipped by 4 bases and J by 6 bases, with 18 bases between them. The CDR3 DNA reads TGTGCCAGCAGCTCCCCCCGGCAGGGGTGGTCCGGGGAGCTGTTTTTT. Translating it yields CASSSPRQGWSGELFF.

A single count supports this clone. V is TRBV18 and J is TRBJ1-5; TRBD1 aligns across 7 bases. With 3 bases clipped from V and 5 bases from J, the junction kept 13 bases outside the gene matches. The germline V gene encodes CDR1 KGHSH and CDR2 LQKENI. The CDR3 length is 17 residues. The CDR3: CASSPQRGTVGDQPQHF. CDR3 sequence (DNA): TGTGCCAGCTCACCGCAACGAGGGACAGTGGGGGATCAGCCCCAGCATTTT.

This sequence joins TRBV5-4 and TRBJ1-3, with 10 bases matching TRBD1. The CDR3 has 16 residues. The germline CDR1 and CDR2 sequences are SGHNT and YYREEE (reference sequence). The ends lost 4 bases at V and 3 bases at J; junction bases unmatched: 7. The CDR3: CASSTPDRGSGNTIYF. As DNA, the CDR3 is TGTGCCAGCAGCACTCCGGACAGGGGGAGTGGAAACACCATATATTTT.

The CDR3 sequence: CASRDRGSRGYTF. In nucleotides, the CDR3 is TGTGCCAGCAGGGACAGGGGATCAAGGGGCTACACCTTC. This sequence joins TRBV12-3 or TRBV12-4 and TRBJ1-2; TRBD1 agrees at 9 bases. V trimming: 6 bases; J trimming: 8 bases; junction bases outside the gene matches: 7. This CDR3 region has 13 residues.

V and J are TRBV18 and TRBJ1-2, with D tentatively TRBD1 (5 bases). This CDR3 spans 15 amino acids. V lost 3 bases to trimming and J lost 8 bases, with 19 bases between them. Germline V gene lookup returns CDR1 KGHSH and CDR2 LQKENI. CDR3 in DNA: TGTGCCAGCTCACCGGAAGGGGTCCTAACTAAAGGCTACACCTTC. Amino acid sequence: CASSPEGVLTKGYTF. The full variable domain, its missing parts supplied by reference TRBV18 and TRBJ1-2, is NAGVMQNPRHLVRRRGQEARLRCSPMKGHSHVYWYRQLPEEGLKFMVYLQKENIIDESGMPKERFSAEFPKEGPSILRIQQVVRGDSAAYFCASSPEGVLTKGYTFGSGTRLTVV.